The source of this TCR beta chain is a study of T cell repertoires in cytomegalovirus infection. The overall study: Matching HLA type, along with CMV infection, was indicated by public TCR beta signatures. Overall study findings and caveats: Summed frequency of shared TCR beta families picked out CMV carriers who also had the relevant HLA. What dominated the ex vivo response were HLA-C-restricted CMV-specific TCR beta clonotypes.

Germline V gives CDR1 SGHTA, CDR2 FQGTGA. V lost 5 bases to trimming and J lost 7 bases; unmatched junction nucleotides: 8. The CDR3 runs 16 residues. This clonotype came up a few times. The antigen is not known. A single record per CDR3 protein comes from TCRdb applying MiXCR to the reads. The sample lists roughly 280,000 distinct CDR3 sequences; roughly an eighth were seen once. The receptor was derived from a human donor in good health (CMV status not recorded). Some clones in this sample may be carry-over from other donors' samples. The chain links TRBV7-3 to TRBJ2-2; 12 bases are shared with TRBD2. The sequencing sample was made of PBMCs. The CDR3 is CASSPLAGGNNGELFF. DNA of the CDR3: TGTGCCAGCAGCCCTCTAGCGGGGGGGAATAACGGGGAGCTGTTTTTT.